What follows describes a single T cell receptor (beta chain). Germline V CDR1 and CDR2: SEHNR, FQNEAQ (reference sequence). The CDR3 consists of 16 residues. Trimming took 5 bases from V and 2 from J; bases not matched to a gene: 3. This sample was included in a study of blood T cell repertoires in COVID-19. Looking at the study overall: T cells, B-cell-depleted T cells, or PBMCs supplied cDNA or gDNA.

TCRdb's copy holds only in-frame clones and misses some; the assay was immunoSEQ multiplex PCR. The sample consists of about 200,000 clones, approximately 84% of them appearing once. The receptor comes from a human donor with acute or convalescent COVID-19. The donor label of this sample is uncertain. The rearrangement links TRBV7-9 to TRBJ2-3, with 14 bases fitting TRBD2. The sequenced material came from peripheral blood. The CDR3 DNA reads TGTGCCAGCAGCGTGGGACTAGCGGGGGTCACAGATACGCAGTATTTT. Amino acids: CASSVGLAGVTDTQYF.